This T cell receptor (beta chain) is from a study of post-analysis software for immune sequencing data. TCR beta cDNA libraries included unique molecular identifiers. TCRdb processed the PCR reads anew with MiXCR; each CDR3 protein has one entry. The sample shows more than 450,000 distinct CDR3 sequences, roughly 47% of them seen only once. The sample was blood. The source is a girl aged 10-17 years with multiple sclerosis.

CDR3 loop: CASSGGTGNTEAFF. The CDR3 nucleotides are TGTGCCAGCAGTGGTGGGACAGGGAACACTGAAGCTTTCTTT. This chain connects TRBV6-1 to TRBJ1-1, with 8 bases fitting TRBD1. J lost 1 base, V lost 4 bases, and 2 bases had no gene match. Germline assignment: CDR1 MNHNS and CDR2 SASEGT. CDR3 length: 14 amino acids.